This T cell receptor (beta chain) was documented in a study of blood T cell repertoires in COVID-19. Study-level information: The United States, Italy and Spain were the sources of the acute and convalescent COVID-19 samples. Sample material is recorded as cDNA or gDNA derived from T cells, B-cell-depleted T cells, or PBMCs.

The data were produced by immunoSEQ multiplex PCR, yet TCRdb's version contains in-frame clones alone and is incomplete. The sample holds over 200,000 clones, about nine tenths seen once. This TCR was recovered from a man aged 55 to 70 who had recovered from COVID-19. Sequenced material: peripheral blood.

The CDR3, as DNA: TGTGCCAGCAGCCACTACAGGTCCGCTAATGAAAAACTGTTTTTT. Translated: CASSHYRSANEKLFF. The genes are TRBV3-1 (or the pseudogene TRBV3-2) and TRBJ1-4, with D possibly being TRBD1 (5 bases). V was clipped by 3 bases and J by 3 bases, with 11 bases between them. The CDR3 contains 15 residues. Germline V CDR1 and CDR2: LGHDT, YNNKEL (reference sequence).